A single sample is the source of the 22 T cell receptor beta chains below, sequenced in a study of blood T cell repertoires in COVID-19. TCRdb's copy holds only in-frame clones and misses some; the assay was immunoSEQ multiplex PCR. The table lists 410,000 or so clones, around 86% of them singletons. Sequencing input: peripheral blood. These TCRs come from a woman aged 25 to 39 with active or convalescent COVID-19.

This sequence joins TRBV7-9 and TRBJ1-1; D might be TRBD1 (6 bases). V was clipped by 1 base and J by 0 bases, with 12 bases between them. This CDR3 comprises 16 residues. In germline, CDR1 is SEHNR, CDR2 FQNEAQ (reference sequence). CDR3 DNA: TGTGCCAGCAGCTTAGACAGGGCAAAGCTGAACACTGAAGCTTTCTTT. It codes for CASSLDRAKLNTEAFF.

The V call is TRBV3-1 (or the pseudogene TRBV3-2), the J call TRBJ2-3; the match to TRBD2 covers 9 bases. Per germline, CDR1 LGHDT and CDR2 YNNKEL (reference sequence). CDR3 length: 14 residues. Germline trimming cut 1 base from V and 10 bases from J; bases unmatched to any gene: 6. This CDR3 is CASSQVAGGPSQYF. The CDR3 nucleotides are TGTGCCAGCAGCCAAGTTGCGGGGGGGCCGTCGCAGTATTTT.

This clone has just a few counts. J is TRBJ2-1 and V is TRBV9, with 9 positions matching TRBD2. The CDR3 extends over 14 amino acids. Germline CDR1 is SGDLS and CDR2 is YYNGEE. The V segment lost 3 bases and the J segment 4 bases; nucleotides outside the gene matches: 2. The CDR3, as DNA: TGTGCCAGCAGCGCTAGCGGGGATTACAATGAGCAGTTCTTC. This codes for CASSASGDYNEQFF.

This chain's CDR3 is CASSPPVVLIGQGGVSGNTIYF. In DNA form, the CDR3 reads TGTGCCAGCTCACCACCGGTTGTGCTCATTGGACAGGGGGGAGTGTCTGGAAACACCATATATTTT. This rearrangement joins TRBV18 to TRBJ1-3, with 10 positions matching TRBD1. The V segment lost 0 bases and the J segment 1 base; nucleotides outside the gene matches: 18. The CDR3 has 22 residues. Looked up from germline, CDR1 is KGHSH and CDR2 is LQKENI.

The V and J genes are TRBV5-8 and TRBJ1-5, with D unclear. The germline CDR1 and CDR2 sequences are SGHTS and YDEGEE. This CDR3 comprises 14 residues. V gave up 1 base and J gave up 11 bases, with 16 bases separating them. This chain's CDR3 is CASSLPPLAGAQHF. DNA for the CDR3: TGTGCCAGCAGCTTGCCCCCTCTAGCTGGAGCCCAGCATTTT.

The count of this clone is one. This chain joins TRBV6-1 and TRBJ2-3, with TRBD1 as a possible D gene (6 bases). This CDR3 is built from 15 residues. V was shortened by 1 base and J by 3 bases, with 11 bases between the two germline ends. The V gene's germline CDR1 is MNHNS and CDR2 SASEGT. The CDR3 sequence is CASSEVDSGTDTQYF. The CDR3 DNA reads TGTGCCAGCAGTGAAGTGGACAGCGGTACAGATACGCAGTATTTT.

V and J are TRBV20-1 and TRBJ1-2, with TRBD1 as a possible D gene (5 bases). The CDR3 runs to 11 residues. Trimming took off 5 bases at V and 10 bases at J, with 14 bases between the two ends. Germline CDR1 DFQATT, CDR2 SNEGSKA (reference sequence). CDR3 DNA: TGCAGTGCTGTCGACAGAAACTACTACACCTTC. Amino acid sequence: CSAVDRNYYTF.

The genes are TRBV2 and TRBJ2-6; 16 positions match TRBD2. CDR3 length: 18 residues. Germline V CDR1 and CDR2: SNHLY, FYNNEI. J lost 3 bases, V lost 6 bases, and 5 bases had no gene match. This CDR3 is CASSKGLAGGRGANVLTF. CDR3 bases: TGTGCCAGCAGCAAGGGACTAGCGGGGGGGCGTGGGGCCAACGTCCTGACTTTC. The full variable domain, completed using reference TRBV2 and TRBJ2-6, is EPEVTQTPSHQVTQMGQEVILRCVPISNHLYFYWYRQILGQKVEFLVSFYNNEISEKSEIFDDQFSVERPDGSNFTLKIRSTKLEDSAMYFCASSKGLAGGRGANVLTFGAGSRLTVL.

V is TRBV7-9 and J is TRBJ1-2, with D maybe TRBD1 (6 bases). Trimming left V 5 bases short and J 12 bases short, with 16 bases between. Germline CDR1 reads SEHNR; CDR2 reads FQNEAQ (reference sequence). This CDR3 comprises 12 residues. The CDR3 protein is CASSNREGVDTF. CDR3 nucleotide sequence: TGTGCCAGCAGCAACAGAGAGGGGGTCGACACCTTC.

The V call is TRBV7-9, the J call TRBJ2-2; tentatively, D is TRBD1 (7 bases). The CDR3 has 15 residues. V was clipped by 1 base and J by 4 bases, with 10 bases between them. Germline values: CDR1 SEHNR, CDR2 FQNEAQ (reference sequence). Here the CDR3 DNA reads TGTGCCAGCAGCTTAGGCCAGGGGGGCACCGGGGAGCTGTTTTTT. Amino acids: CASSLGQGGTGELFF.

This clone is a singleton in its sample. CDR3 bases: TGTGCCTGGAGCGACGACAGGAAAATCGACAATGAGCAGTTCTTC. Protein: CAWSDDRKIDNEQFF. The chain is built from TRBV30 and TRBJ2-1, with D possibly being TRBD1 (6 bases). Trimming removed 3 bases at V and 5 bases at J, with 17 bases between. CDR3 length: 15 residues. CDR1 and CDR2 from the germline V gene are GTSNPN and SVGIG (reference sequence).

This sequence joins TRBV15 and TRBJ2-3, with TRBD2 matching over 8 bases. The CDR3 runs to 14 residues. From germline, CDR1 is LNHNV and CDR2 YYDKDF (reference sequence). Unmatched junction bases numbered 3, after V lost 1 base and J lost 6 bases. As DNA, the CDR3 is TGTGCCACCAGCAGAGGACTAGCGCCCGATACGCAGTATTTT. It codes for CATSRGLAPDTQYF.

The CDR3 sequence: CASSRGPSGSYEQYF. Here the CDR3 DNA reads TGTGCCAGCAGCCGAGGGCCTAGCGGTTCCTACGAGCAGTACTTC. The rearrangement uses TRBV7-8 and TRBJ2-7; TRBD2 matches at 7 bases. The CDR3 extends over 15 amino acids. CDR1 SGHVS and CDR2 FQNEAQ come from the germline V gene. The V segment lost 5 bases and the J segment 1 base; nucleotides outside the gene matches: 8. Variable domain in full (rest from reference TRBV7-8 and TRBJ2-7): GAGVSQSPRYKVAKRGQDVALRCDPISGHVSLFWYQQALGQGPEFLTYFQNEAQLDKSGLPSDRFFAERPEGSVSTLKIQRTQQEDSAVYLCASSRGPSGSYEQYFGPGTRLTVT.

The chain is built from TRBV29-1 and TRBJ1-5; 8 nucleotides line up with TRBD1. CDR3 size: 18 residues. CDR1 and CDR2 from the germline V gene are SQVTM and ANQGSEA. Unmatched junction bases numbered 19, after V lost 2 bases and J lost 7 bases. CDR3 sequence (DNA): TGCAGCGTTGAACCGAGGGACAGGTATCCTCCCCCCACCCAGCCCCAGCATTTT. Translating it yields CSVEPRDRYPPPTQPQHF.

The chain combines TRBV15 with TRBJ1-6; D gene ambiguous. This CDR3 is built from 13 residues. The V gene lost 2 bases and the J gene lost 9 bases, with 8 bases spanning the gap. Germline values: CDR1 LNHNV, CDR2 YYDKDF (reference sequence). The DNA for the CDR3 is TGTGCCACCAGCAGACCAGAACCTTCACCCCTCCACTTT. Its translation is CATSRPEPSPLHF. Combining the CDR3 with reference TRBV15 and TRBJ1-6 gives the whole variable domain DAMVIQNPRYQVTQFGKPVTLSCSQTLNHNVMYWYQQKSSQAPKLLFHYYDKDFNNEADTPDNFQSRRPNTSFCFLDIRSPGLGDTAMYLCATSRPEPSPLHFGNGTRLTVT.

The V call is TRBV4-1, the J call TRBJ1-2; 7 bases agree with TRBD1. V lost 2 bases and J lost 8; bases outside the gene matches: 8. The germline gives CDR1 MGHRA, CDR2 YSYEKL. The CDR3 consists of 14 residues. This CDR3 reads CASSQILRGRGYTF. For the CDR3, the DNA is TGCGCCAGCAGCCAAATCCTAAGGGGGCGCGGCTACACCTTC.

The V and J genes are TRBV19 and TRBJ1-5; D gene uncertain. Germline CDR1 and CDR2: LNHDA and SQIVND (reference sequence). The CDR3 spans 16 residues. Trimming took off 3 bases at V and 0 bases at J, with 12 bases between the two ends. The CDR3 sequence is CASSMGAYHSNQPQHF. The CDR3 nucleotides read TGTGCCAGTAGTATGGGCGCTTACCATAGCAATCAGCCCCAGCATTTT.

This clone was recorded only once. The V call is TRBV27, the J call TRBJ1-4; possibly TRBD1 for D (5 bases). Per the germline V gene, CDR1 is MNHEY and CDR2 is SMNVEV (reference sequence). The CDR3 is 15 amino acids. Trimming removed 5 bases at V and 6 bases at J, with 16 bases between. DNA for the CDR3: TGTGCCAGCAGTCCCGGAAAGGGGTTAGATGAAAAACTGTTTTTT. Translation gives CASSPGKGLDEKLFF.

CDR3 coding DNA: TGTGCCAGTAAATTTGGCCAGGGGGGCACTGAAGCTTTCTTT. It codes for CASKFGQGGTEAFF. The chain is built from TRBV19 and TRBJ1-1; 7 bases are shared with TRBD1. After removal of 7 bases from V and 4 bases from J, the junction contained 9 bases not matched to a gene. The CDR3 covers 14 residues. CDR1 and CDR2 from the germline V gene are LNHDA and SQIVND (reference sequence).

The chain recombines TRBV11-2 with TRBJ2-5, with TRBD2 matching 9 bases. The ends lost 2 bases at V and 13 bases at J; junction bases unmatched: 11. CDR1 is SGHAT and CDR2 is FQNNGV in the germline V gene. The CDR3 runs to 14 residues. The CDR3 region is CASSLSAGGPHTYF. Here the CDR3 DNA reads TGTGCCAGCAGCTTATCAGCGGGGGGCCCTCACACGTACTTC.

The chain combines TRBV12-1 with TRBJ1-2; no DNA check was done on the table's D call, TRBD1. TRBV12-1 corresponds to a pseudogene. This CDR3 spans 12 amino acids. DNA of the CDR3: TGTGCCAGCAGCTTTTCAATCGGGACAGGGTGCTTC. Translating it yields CASSFSIGTGCF.

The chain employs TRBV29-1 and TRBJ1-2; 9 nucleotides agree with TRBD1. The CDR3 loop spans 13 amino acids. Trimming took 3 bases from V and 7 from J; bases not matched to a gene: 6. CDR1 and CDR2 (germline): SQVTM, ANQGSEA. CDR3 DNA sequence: TGCAGCGTTGATGGGGACAGGGTCGGTGGCTACACCTTC. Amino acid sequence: CSVDGDRVGGYTF.